Listed here is a single T cell receptor (beta chain). Its antigen remains unknown. Unstimulated regulatory T cells (CD4+CD25+CD127-), CD4+CD25- non-regulatory cells, CD4 and CD8 cells were FACS-sorted from thawed PBMCs. This specimen comes from a study of Tregs in tolerant kidney transplant recipients. Some clones are missing from TCRdb's copy, which holds only in-frame ones; the method was immunoSEQ multiplex PCR. The sample includes about 78,000 clones, around 90% of them seen just once. Findings and caveats of the study: Nucleotide sequences could not be compared across some patients' samples due to primer changes. No direct test of biological reproducibility was done here. Findings come from small patient numbers and require larger validation.

The sample here was Tregs from blood, taken before the transplant. The source of this sequence is a human donor who received a combined kidney and bone marrow transplant.

Written as DNA, the CDR3 is TGCGCCAGCAGCCCGAGACCAACTAGCGGGAGGGCCGGTGAGCAGTTCTTC. Protein product: CASSPRPTSGRAGEQFF. The chain has TRBV5-1 and TRBJ2-1; 13 nucleotides align to TRBD2. With 4 bases clipped from V and 9 bases from J, the junction kept 13 bases outside the gene matches. The CDR3 loop spans 17 amino acids. Germline V gene sequence: CDR1 SGHRS, CDR2 YFSETQ.